The 29 T cell receptor beta chains presented below share a single source sample, sequenced in a study of T cells in women clearing cervical HPV infection. Libraries were prepared by immunoSEQ multiplex PCR; TCRdb keeps only in-frame clonotypes and omits some of them. This repertoire includes about 27,000 clones. Sequencing input: blood buffy coat. The receptors were sampled from a woman aged 18-69 years with a cervical HPV16 infection that either progressed to CIN3+ or cleared (not recorded which).

As for this clone: The read is 3 residues too short to cover the CDR3 end, so that end is filled in from the germline J gene. The gene calls are TRBV27 and TRBJ2-7, with D hard to call. Germline CDR1 is MNHEY and CDR2 is SMNVEV (reference sequence). V was clipped by 3 bases and J by 4 bases, with 16 bases between them. CDR3 length equals 15 residues. Partial CDR3 DNA: TGTGCCAGCAGTTTTCCGCCCTCCTATTTATACGAG. Protein sequence: CASSFPPSYLYE. Given in full, the CDR3 is CASSFPPSYLYEQYF.

With regard to this clone: With the read ending 3 residues before the CDR3 end, the germline J gene is used to fill in that end. This chain uses TRBV18 with TRBJ2-5; 8 bases map to TRBD1. Germline values: CDR1 KGHSH, CDR2 LQKENI. CDR3 size: 16 residues. V lost 5 bases, J lost 5 bases, and 13 bases stayed unmatched. CDR3 DNA (partial): TGTGCCAGCTCAATCGTCGGCGACAGGGGAGAGGAGACC. It is translated as CASSIVGDRGEET. The entire CDR3 reads CASSIVGDRGEETQYF.

Turning to this clone: The CDR3 goes on 3 residues after the read ends, and that part is filled in from the germline J gene. The chain couples TRBV9 to TRBJ2-1, with 9 positions matching TRBD2. Trimming removed 2 bases from V and 3 bases from J; junction bases left unmatched: 0. The CDR3 is 14 amino acids. Per the germline V gene, CDR1 is SGDLS and CDR2 is YYNGEE. This CDR3 reads CASSVSGSYNEQFF. The sequenced part of the CDR3 DNA is TGTGCCAGCAGCGTTAGCGGGAGCTACAATGAG. Variable domain in full (rest from reference TRBV9 and TRBJ2-1): DSGVTQTPKHLITATGQRVTLRCSPRSGDLSVYWYQQSLDQGLQFLIQYYNGEERAKGNILERFSAQQFPDLHSELNLSSLELGDSALYFCASSVSGSYNEQFFGPGTRLTVL.

Points on this clone: The DNA ends 3 residues before the CDR3 does, and the rest of the CDR3 is filled in from the germline J gene. The chain employs TRBV19 and TRBJ2-7; 8 bases fit TRBD1. Trimming cost V 7 bases and J 4 bases; bases outside gene matches: 21. The CDR3 is made up of 18 amino acids. The germline gives CDR1 LNHDA, CDR2 SQIVND (reference sequence). The CDR3 region is CASTKPRANQGARYEQYF. Partial CDR3 DNA: TGTGCCAGTACCAAGCCCCGCGCGAATCAGGGGGCGCGGTACGAG.

On this clone: The read ends 3 residues early relative to the CDR3; the germline J gene fills the gap. The V and J genes are TRBV20-1 and TRBJ1-1; D ambiguous. The CDR3 runs 12 residues. Per germline, CDR1 DFQATT and CDR2 SNEGSKA (reference sequence). Trimming left V 6 bases short and J 1 base short, with 9 bases between. CDR3 DNA, as far as it was read: TGCAGTGCGATGGGCCCGAACACTGAA. It translates to CSAMGPNTE. The entire CDR3 protein is CSAMGPNTEAFF.

As concerns this clone: The read finishes 3 residues shy of the CDR3 end, and the germline J gene is used to complete it. This rearrangement joins TRBV2 to TRBJ2-3; 10 bases fit TRBD2. CDR1 is SNHLY, CDR2 FYNNEI, per germline. The CDR3 totals 15 residues. Germline trimming cut 8 bases from V and 8 bases from J; bases unmatched to any gene: 13. The CDR3 bases that were read are TGTGCCAGCGTTCGGGCTAGCGGGAGCGGGGGTACG. As protein: CASVRASGSGGT. The CDR3 in its entirety is CASVRASGSGGTQYF.

Worth noting for this clone: The read halts 3 residues ahead of the CDR3 end, with the missing end drawn from the germline J gene. This rearrangement joins TRBV4-1 to TRBJ2-2; TRBD2 matches at 9 bases. Germline CDR1 and CDR2: MGHRA and YSYEKL. The CDR3 covers 16 residues. J lost 6 bases, V lost 4 bases, and 9 bases had no gene match. Incomplete CDR3 DNA: TGCGCCAGCAGCCCCTCCGGGACTAGCTCGGCCGGGGAG. This codes for CASSPSGTSSAGE. The full-length CDR3 reads as CASSPSGTSSAGELFF.

Regarding this clone: The read falls 3 residues short of the CDR3 end, and the missing part is taken from the germline J gene. V usage is TRBV2 and J usage is TRBJ2-5; 10 bases align to TRBD1. Trimming took 6 bases from V and 5 from J; bases not matched to a gene: 9. The CDR3 loop spans 15 amino acids. Germline V gives CDR1 SNHLY, CDR2 FYNNEI. CDR3 DNA (partial): TGTGCCAGCAGGGTTAGACAGGGGGCCCGGGAGACC. Translation: CASRVRQGARET. In full, the CDR3 reads CASRVRQGARETQYF. Looking up the rest from reference TRBV2 and TRBJ2-5 gives the full variable domain: EPEVTQTPSHQVTQMGQEVILRCVPISNHLYFYWYRQILGQKVEFLVSFYNNEISEKSEIFDDQFSVERPDGSNFTLKIRSTKLEDSAMYFCASRVRQGARETQYFGPGTRLLVL.

As concerns this clone: Coverage ceases 3 residues before the CDR3 finishes, and the germline J gene fills in the end. V is TRBV20-1 and J is TRBJ1-4, with 9 bases lining up with TRBD1. The CDR3 is 15 amino acids. The germline V gene encodes CDR1 DFQATT and CDR2 SNEGSKA (reference sequence). The sequenced part of the CDR3 DNA is TGCAGTGCTGCCCGGGGACAGGGTGTGGATTCACCA. The encoded protein is CSAARGQGVDSP. The whole CDR3 sequence is CSAARGQGVDSPLFF.

Note on this clone: The read comes to an end 3 residues before the CDR3 does, leaving the germline J gene to fill in the end. The chain links TRBV19 to TRBJ1-3; TRBD1 is a possible D gene (5 bases). Deletions cut 7 bases from V and 1 base from J, with 11 bases between. Germline CDR1 is LNHDA and CDR2 is SQIVND (reference sequence). The CDR3 has 14 amino acids. CDR3 residues: CASTERTSGNTIYF. Partial CDR3 DNA: TGTGCCAGTACCGAGAGGACATCTGGAAACACC.

With respect to this clone: The CDR3 is cut off 3 residues early in the read; its end comes from the germline J gene. The V and J genes are TRBV2 and TRBJ2-2; 14 bases are a match to TRBD2. Germline CDR1 reads SNHLY; CDR2 reads FYNNEI. The CDR3 length is 15 residues. The CDR3 loop reads CASTPGLAGAQPLFF. The sequenced CDR3 bases are TGTGCCAGCACCCCGGGACTAGCGGGGGCACAACCG.

To note about this clone: Read sequence stops 3 residues before the CDR3 end, and the germline J gene provides the missing end. The chain employs TRBV20-1 and TRBJ2-3; 10 bases are shared with TRBD1. Germline V lookup: CDR1 DFQATT, CDR2 SNEGSKA (reference sequence). V shed 0 bases and J 1 base; nucleotides not matched to a gene: 1. The CDR3 is 15 amino acids. The CDR3 spells CSAREGTGGTDTQYF. Partial CDR3 DNA: TGCAGTGCTAGAGAAGGGACAGGGGGCACAGATACG.

The part of the CDR3 DNA that was read is TGTGCCAGCAGCTTGTGGACAGGGGAGGGTCAGCCC. It yields the protein CASSLWTGEGQP. The whole CDR3 reads CASSLWTGEGQPQHF. The chain combines TRBV5-6 with TRBJ1-5; TRBD1 matches 9 bases. The read terminates 3 residues ahead of where the CDR3 ends, so the germline J gene completes it. CDR1 and CDR2 (germline): SGHDT, YYEEEE. Losses at the gene ends were 1 base for V and 6 bases for J; bases not matched to a gene: 5. This CDR3 has 15 amino acids.

Concerning this clone: The read ends 3 residues early relative to the CDR3; the germline J gene fills the gap. The chain employs TRBV27 and TRBJ2-1; 9 bases are a match to TRBD1. Germline V gene sequence: CDR1 MNHEY, CDR2 SMNVEV (reference sequence). V dropped 5 bases and J dropped 8; count of bases not matched to a gene: 4. This CDR3 contains 13 residues. The CDR3 DNA, read in part, is TGTGCCAGCAGTAGGGACAGGGACGATGAG. This sequence encodes CASSRDRDDE. The complete CDR3 reads CASSRDRDDEQFF.

In regard to this clone: Read sequence stops 3 residues before the CDR3 end, and the germline J gene provides the missing end. The V call is TRBV5-1, the J call TRBJ1-2; 9 bases align to TRBD1. This CDR3 is built from 14 residues. The V gene's germline CDR1 is SGHRS and CDR2 YFSETQ. CDR3 residues: CASSQGALQETYTF. CDR3 bases read: TGCGCCAGCTCACAGGGGGCTCTCCAAGAGACC.

For this clone: Read data end 3 residues before the CDR3 end; the end is taken from the germline J gene. The rearrangement joins TRBV7-3 to TRBJ2-7; a possible D gene is TRBD1 (6 bases). Trimming took 7 bases from V and 2 from J, leaving 15 bases between them. CDR1 is SGHTA and CDR2 is FQGTGA in the germline V gene. The CDR3 length is 14 residues. The CDR3: CASILQGQPYEQYF. The CDR3 bases that were read are TGTGCCAGCATCCTACAGGGACAACCCTACGAG.

Details on this clone: The read gets to within 3 residues of the CDR3 end, and the germline J gene fills in the rest. This rearrangement joins TRBV6-1 to TRBJ2-3, with D possibly matching TRBD1 (5 bases). CDR3 length: 14 amino acids. CDR1 MNHNS and CDR2 SASEGT come from the germline V gene. This CDR3 is CASSEENRKETQYF. CDR3 DNA, as far as it was read: TGTGCCAGCAGTGAAGAAAACAGGAAAGAGACG.

As regards this clone: The read stops 3 residues short of the end of the CDR3; the missing end is completed from the germline J gene. J is TRBJ1-1 and V is TRBV5-6; D may be TRBD1 (5 bases). Trimming took off 4 bases at V and 4 bases at J, with 14 bases between the two ends. The CDR3 is 14 amino acids. CDR1 and CDR2 (germline): SGHDT, YYEEEE. The covered CDR3 bases are TGTGCCAGCAGCATGTATGGGGGGGTCACTGAA. Its translation: CASSMYGGVTE. The CDR3, in full, reads CASSMYGGVTEAFF.

As to this clone: The read terminates 3 residues before the CDR3 end, so the remaining end is supplied by the germline J gene. This chain links TRBV7-6 with TRBJ2-3; D is unclear. The V gene lost 5 bases and the J gene lost 3 bases, with 15 bases spanning the gap. Germline V gives CDR1 SGHVS, CDR2 FNYEAQ. The CDR3 has 15 residues. CDR3 region: CASSPSELLTDTQYF. Incomplete CDR3 DNA: TGTGCCAGCAGCCCCTCGGAGCTACTAACAGATACG.

To note about this clone: Sequencing ends 3 residues short of the CDR3 end; the germline J gene provides the rest. V and J are TRBV10-3 and TRBJ2-3, with 11 bases lining up with TRBD2. This CDR3 has 16 amino acids. Germline V lookup: CDR1 ENHRY, CDR2 SYGVKD. The sequenced part of the CDR3 DNA is TGTGCCATCAAGATTCCGGCTAGCGGGGGGCAAGAGACG. Protein: CAIKIPASGGQET. The CDR3 in its entirety is CAIKIPASGGQETQYF.

Points on this clone: The read terminates 3 residues before the CDR3 end, so the remaining end is supplied by the germline J gene. The chain links TRBV19 to TRBJ2-2; D is unresolved. The CDR3 runs 15 residues. Germline-derived CDR1 and CDR2 are LNHDA and SQIVND (reference sequence). CDR3 DNA (partial): TGTGCCAGTAGTATTAGTGGGCCGTATAATTCACCG. It yields the protein CASSISGPYNSP. Given in full, the CDR3 is CASSISGPYNSPLFF.

Comment on this clone: Read coverage stops 3 residues before the CDR3 terminus; the germline J gene supplies the remainder. The V gene is TRBV5-6, the J gene TRBJ1-3; D may be TRBD1 (6 bases). The CDR3 runs to 15 residues. Deletions cut 2 bases from V and 4 bases from J, with 13 bases between. CDR1 SGHDT and CDR2 YYEEEE come from the germline V gene. The CDR3 spells CASSFAQGRGNTIYF. The DNA read from the CDR3 is TGTGCCAGCAGCTTTGCTCAGGGGAGGGGAAACACC.

For this clone: The observed sequence ends 3 residues before the CDR3 terminus, with the missing tail filled in from the germline J gene. V usage is TRBV28 and J usage is TRBJ2-5, with D maybe TRBD2 (5 bases). Germline V gene sequence: CDR1 MDHEN, CDR2 SYDVKM. V was clipped by 5 bases and J by 5 bases, with 12 bases between them. The CDR3 extends over 13 amino acids. The CDR3 reads CASSPPGSETQYF. The CDR3 bases that were read are TGTGCCAGCAGTCCCCCGGGGTCGGAGACC.

Of note for this clone: The sequence runs out 3 residues before the end of the CDR3; the remainder is reconstructed from the germline J gene. The gene calls are TRBV7-9 and TRBJ2-3; maybe TRBD2 (5 bases). V shed 3 bases and J shed 4 bases, with 11 bases lying between them. The CDR3 has 14 residues. The germline CDR1 and CDR2 sequences are SEHNR and FQNEAQ (reference sequence). The part of the CDR3 DNA that was read is TGTGCCAGCAGCTTTTTCCACGGGGCAGATACG. Translation: CASSFFHGADT. In full, the CDR3 is CASSFFHGADTQYF. Together with reference TRBV7-9 and TRBJ2-3, the CDR3 gives the full variable domain: DTGVSQNPRHKITKRGQNVTFRCDPISEHNRLYWYRQTLGQGPEFLTYFQNEAQLEKSRLLSDRFSAERPKGSFSTLEIQRTEQGDSAMYLCASSFFHGADTQYFGPGTRLTVL.

Note on this clone: The sequenced fragment ends 3 residues before the CDR3 boundary, so the rest is inferred from the germline J gene. This rearrangement joins TRBV7-3 to TRBJ2-3, with 7 nucleotides matching TRBD2. The CDR3 runs 16 residues. Looked up from germline, CDR1 is SGHTA and CDR2 is FQGTGA. V lost 4 bases, J lost 1 base, and 8 bases stayed unmatched. The covered CDR3 bases are TGTGCCAGCAGCTCCCCCGGACTAGGGGGCACAGATACG. It encodes CASSSPGLGGTDT. The whole CDR3 sequence reads CASSSPGLGGTDTQYF.

To note about this clone: The read ends 3 residues shy of where the CDR3 ends; the end is completed using the germline J gene. This chain joins TRBV20-1 and TRBJ2-1, with D tentatively TRBD2 (5 bases). The germline V gene encodes CDR1 DFQATT and CDR2 SNEGSKA (reference sequence). The CDR3 sequence is 14 residues long. The V end was cut by 1 base, the J end by 4 bases, with 11 bases between. The CDR3 region is CSARVQRSYNEQFF. CDR3 bases read: TGCAGTGCTAGAGTCCAGCGGAGTTACAATGAG.

Details on this clone: Coverage ceases 3 residues before the CDR3 finishes, and the germline J gene fills in the end. The chain employs TRBV7-2 and TRBJ2-3, with D possibly being TRBD1 (6 bases). The CDR3 is made up of 15 amino acids. Looked up from germline, CDR1 is SGHTA and CDR2 is FQGNSA. The sequenced part of the CDR3 DNA is TGTGCCAGCAGCTTAGTGGGGGCGGCGGATCAGCCG. Translating it yields CASSLVGAADQP. The full CDR3 is CASSLVGAADQPQYF.

About this clone: Read data end 3 residues before the CDR3 end; the end is taken from the germline J gene. The rearrangement links TRBV6-2 or TRBV6-3 to TRBJ1-5, with 8 positions matching TRBD1. With 0 bases clipped from V and 5 bases from J, the junction kept 0 bases outside the gene matches. From germline, CDR1 is MNHEY and CDR2 SVGEGT. The CDR3 length is 14 residues. Incomplete CDR3 DNA: TGTGCCAGCAGTTACTCGACAGGGGATCAGCCC. This sequence encodes CASSYSTGDQP. The entire CDR3 reads CASSYSTGDQPQHF.

Comments on this clone: The CDR3 is cut off 3 residues early in the read; its end comes from the germline J gene. This chain links TRBV18 with TRBJ2-7; 9 bases are shared with TRBD2. Per the germline V gene, CDR1 is KGHSH and CDR2 is LQKENI. The CDR3 has 16 residues. Trimming cost V 6 bases and J 1 base; bases outside gene matches: 10. The CDR3 spells CASSPTSGVTSYEQYF. The sequenced CDR3 bases are TGTGCCAGCTCCCCGACTAGCGGAGTGACTTCCTACGAG.